Presented here are 15 T cell receptor beta chains from one specimen sequenced in a study of cytomegalovirus exposure and HLA in healthy donors. In the PCR, 60 Vbeta and 13 Jbeta primers were used. TCRdb keeps only in-frame clones here, not all; method: immunoSEQ multiplex PCR. The table records over 110,000 clones, about four fifths of them present only once. Source material: PBMCs. The receptors were sampled from a male donor in good health and CMV-seropositive.

The gene calls are TRBV9 and TRBJ1-3; no clear D. V was cut by 5 bases and J by 1 base, with 25 bases left in between. From germline, CDR1 is SGDLS and CDR2 YYNGEE. This CDR3 is built from 19 residues. The CDR3 bases are TGTGCCAGCAGTCACAACTCAGGCTCGAGAATCCAATCTGGAAACACCATATATTTT. Protein product: CASSHNSGSRIQSGNTIYF.

The rearrangement uses TRBV7-2 and TRBJ2-3; 9 nucleotides match TRBD1. Trimming cost V 2 bases and J 6 bases; bases outside gene matches: 9. The CDR3 is made up of 16 amino acids. The germline V gene encodes CDR1 SGHTA and CDR2 FQGNSA. CDR3 in amino acids: CASSLRGQGSADTQYF. In DNA, the CDR3 is TGTGCCAGCAGCTTAAGGGGACAGGGTTCCGCGGATACGCAGTATTTT. Based on the CDR3 plus reference TRBV7-2 and TRBJ2-3, the full variable domain is GAGVSQSPSNKVTEKGKDVELRCDPISGHTALYWYRQSLGQGLEFLIYFQGNSAPDKSGLPSDRFSAERTGGSVSTLTIQRTQQEDSAVYLCASSLRGQGSADTQYFGPGTRLTVL.

The chain employs TRBV7-3 and TRBJ2-1, with 10 positions matching TRBD2. Unmatched junction bases numbered 6, after V lost 5 bases and J lost 5 bases. This CDR3 region has 15 residues. CDR1 SGHTA and CDR2 FQGTGA come from the germline V gene. This chain's CDR3 is CASSPSGGAHNEQFF. For the CDR3, the DNA is TGTGCCAGCAGCCCGAGCGGGGGGGCCCACAATGAGCAGTTCTTC.

This clone was seen only once. J is TRBJ2-1 and V is TRBV28; 10 positions agree with TRBD2. J gave up 2 bases and V 6 bases, and 4 bases lay outside the gene matches. The CDR3 is 15 residues long. The germline gives CDR1 MDHEN, CDR2 SYDVKM. The CDR3 bases are TGTGCCAGCAGCCCCAGCGGGGGGGCCTACAATGAGCAGTTCTTC. It codes for CASSPSGGAYNEQFF. The whole variable domain, remainder taken from reference TRBV28 and TRBJ2-1, is DVKVTQSSRYLVKRTGEKVFLECVQDMDHENMFWYRQDPGLGLRLIYFSYDVKMKEKGDIPEGYSVSREKKERFSLILESASTNQTSMYLCASSPSGGAYNEQFFGPGTRLTVL.

This chain links TRBV19 with TRBJ1-2, with 10 bases identical to TRBD1. The CDR3 is made up of 20 amino acids. J lost 5 bases, V lost 5 bases, and 23 bases had no gene match. Germline V CDR1 and CDR2: LNHDA, SQIVND (reference sequence). The CDR3 DNA sequence: TGTGCCAGTAGTGACCTCGACAGGGGGCGCGGCGAGGGGGAGGAGTATGGCTACACCTTC. This gives the protein CASSDLDRGRGEGEEYGYTF.

CDR3 in amino acids: CASSLGDTRSGNTIYF. The CDR3 DNA is TGCGCCAGCAGCTTGGGCGACACCCGCTCTGGAAACACCATATATTTT. The chain has TRBV5-1 and TRBJ1-3; no definite D call. With 0 bases removed from V and 0 bases from J, the gap between germline ends came to 10 bases. CDR1 SGHRS and CDR2 YFSETQ come from the germline V gene. CDR3 length: 16 amino acids.

The chain has TRBV19 and TRBJ2-1; a weak D match, TRBD1 (6 bases). V was cut by 6 bases and J by 3 bases, with 12 bases left in between. Germline loops: CDR1 LNHDA, CDR2 SQIVND (reference sequence). The CDR3 is 14 residues long. For the CDR3, the DNA is TGTGCCAGTAGGTTGGGGGCTGACTACAATGAGCAGTTCTTC. This encodes CASRLGADYNEQFF. Combining the CDR3 with reference TRBV19 and TRBJ2-1 gives the whole variable domain DGGITQSPKYLFRKEGQNVTLSCEQNLNHDAMYWYRQDPGQGLRLIYYSQIVNDFQKGDIAEGYSVSREKKESFPLTVTSAQKNPTAFYLCASRLGADYNEQFFGPGTRLTVL.

V is TRBV2 and J is TRBJ2-3, with TRBD2 identical over 9 bases. Per germline, CDR1 SNHLY and CDR2 FYNNEI. The length of the CDR3 is 16 residues. After removal of 3 bases from V and 2 bases from J, the junction contained 6 bases not matched to a gene. The CDR3 DNA is TGTGCCAGCAGTGATCCGGGACTAGCCCCCACAGATACGCAGTATTTT. The encoded protein is CASSDPGLAPTDTQYF.

In its sample, this clone was seen a few times. This chain uses TRBV7-6 with TRBJ2-1; possibly TRBD1 for D (6 bases). V lost 2 bases, J lost 5 bases, and 7 bases lay in between. Germline lookup yields CDR1 SGHVS and CDR2 FNYEAQ. CDR3 length: 13 residues. The CDR3 reads CASSLRTDNEQFF. For the CDR3, the DNA is TGTGCCAGCAGCTTAAGGACAGACAATGAGCAGTTCTTC.

This sequence joins TRBV5-1 and TRBJ2-5, with D perhaps matching TRBD1 (6 bases). V dropped 3 bases and J dropped 7 bases, with 10 bases sitting between them. There are 12 residues in the CDR3. Germline CDR1 is SGHRS and CDR2 is YFSETQ. The DNA for the CDR3 is TGCGCCAGCAGCTCGGACAGCCGGACCCAGTACTTC. Encoded protein: CASSSDSRTQYF.

This chain uses TRBV19 with TRBJ2-5, with D perhaps matching TRBD1 (6 bases). This CDR3 region has 14 residues. CDR1 is LNHDA and CDR2 is SQIVND in the germline V gene (reference sequence). Trimming left V 3 bases short and J 2 bases short, with 10 bases between. In nucleotides, the CDR3 is TGTGCCAGTAGTATCATCGGACAGCAAGAGACCCAGTACTTC. It translates to CASSIIGQQETQYF.

V is TRBV28 and J is TRBJ2-7; D is undetermined. The CDR3 loop spans 11 amino acids. Trimming left V 4 bases short and J 2 bases short, with 3 bases between. In germline, CDR1 is MDHEN, CDR2 SYDVKM. The CDR3 sequence is CASSSTYEQYF. The CDR3 nucleotides are TGTGCCAGCAGTTCAACCTACGAGCAGTACTTC.

The chain combines TRBV4-1 with TRBJ2-2, with D unresolved. The CDR3 has 16 amino acids. Trimming left V 7 bases short and J 7 bases short, with 22 bases between. Germline values: CDR1 MGHRA, CDR2 YSYEKL. CDR3: CASTIRSGQYDGELFF. As DNA, the CDR3 is TGCGCCAGCACCATTCGATCGGGTCAATACGACGGGGAGCTGTTTTTT.

This clone came up a few times. The gene calls are TRBV6-1 and TRBJ2-7; 7 positions match TRBD1. V lost 6 bases and J lost 2; bases outside the gene matches: 10. CDR1 is MNHNS and CDR2 is SASEGT in the germline V gene. The CDR3 is 15 amino acids. CDR3 sequence reads: CASRGWTGRTYEQYF. CDR3 bases: TGTGCCAGCAGAGGATGGACAGGTAGGACCTACGAGCAGTACTTC.

The J gene is TRBJ2-1, the V gene TRBV7-6; 10 nucleotides match TRBD2. This CDR3 has 16 amino acids. Germline CDR1 and CDR2: SGHVS and FNYEAQ. The V segment lost 5 bases and the J segment 5 bases; nucleotides outside the gene matches: 9. The CDR3 nucleotides read TGTGCCAGCAGCCTTCAGCGGGAGGGCCCTGACAATGAGCAGTTCTTC. Its translation is CASSLQREGPDNEQFF.